Following are 16 T cell receptor beta chains from one sample sequenced in a study of T cell repertoires in cytomegalovirus infection. TCRdb reprocessed the reads with MiXCR, giving one entry per CDR3 protein. The sample lists about 500,000 distinct CDR3 sequences; roughly a third were seen once. Their antigens are not known. Sequenced here: cultured PBMCs, sampled from culture after CMV antigen stimulation. Receptors were obtained from a human donor in good health (CMV status not recorded). Some clones in this sample may be carry-over from other donors' samples.

This clonotype showed up just a few times. The chain has TRBV12-3 or TRBV12-4 and TRBJ2-1, with 8 bases aligning to TRBD2. V gave up 6 bases and J gave up 5 bases; unmatched junction bases: 9. The CDR3 sequence is 15 residues long. The DNA of the CDR3 is TGTGCCAGCAGCTCGGGAGCGGGAGCCCACAATGAGCAGTTCTTC. Translated: CASSSGAGAHNEQFF.

This clonotype was found a few times. This chain joins TRBV7-9 and TRBJ1-1; no firm D call. CDR3 length: 14 amino acids. The V and J ends lost 4 bases and 6 bases respectively, with 15 bases between them. Germline V gene sequence: CDR1 SEHNR, CDR2 FQNEAQ (reference sequence). The chain's CDR3 is CASSSLMVSPEAFF. In DNA form, the CDR3 reads TGTGCCAGCAGCTCCCTCATGGTTAGCCCTGAAGCTTTCTTT. Complete variable domain (other parts from reference TRBV7-9 and TRBJ1-1): DTGVSQNPRHKITKRGQNVTFRCDPISEHNRLYWYRQTLGQGPEFLTYFQNEAQLEKSRLLSDRFSAERPKGSFSTLEIQRTEQGDSAMYLCASSSLMVSPEAFFGQGTRLTVV.

Turning to this clonotype: The junction departs from the called germline gene at one end, perhaps through a read error. The rearrangement links TRBV7-9 to TRBJ2-1, with 15 bases aligning to TRBD2. The CDR3 has 17 residues. Per the germline V gene, CDR1 is SEHNR and CDR2 is FQNEAQ (reference sequence). This CDR3 is CSSSLGRTSGRGNEQFF. CDR3 bases: TGTTCCAGCAGCTTAGGGAGGACTAGCGGGAGGGGGAATGAGCAGTTCTTC.

This clonotype appeared a few times. The chain uses TRBV7-8 and TRBJ2-1; TRBD2 matches 9 bases. The ends lost 3 bases at V and 1 base at J; junction bases unmatched: 7. The germline CDR1 and CDR2 sequences are SGHVS and FQNEAQ. The CDR3 is 17 residues long. The CDR3 region is CASSFGSGRPSYNEQFF. In DNA, the CDR3 is TGTGCCAGCAGCTTCGGAAGCGGGAGGCCTTCCTACAATGAGCAGTTCTTC.

The V and J genes are TRBV27 and TRBJ1-5, with 8 bases aligning to TRBD1. Unmatched junction bases numbered 1, after V lost 4 bases and J lost 5 bases. The CDR3 runs to 13 residues. Germline values: CDR1 MNHEY, CDR2 SMNVEV (reference sequence). The CDR3 spells CASSSRGHQPQHF. CDR3 DNA: TGTGCCAGCAGTTCCAGGGGGCATCAGCCCCAGCATTTT.

This clonotype has a handful of counts. V is TRBV10-3 and J is TRBJ2-3; TRBD2 matches 9 bases. In germline, CDR1 is ENHRY, CDR2 SYGVKD. This CDR3 is built from 16 residues. Unmatched junction bases numbered 7, after V lost 4 bases and J lost 2 bases. CDR3 amino acids: CAISAPASGDTDTQYF. The DNA for the CDR3 is TGTGCCATCAGTGCCCCGGCTAGCGGGGACACAGATACGCAGTATTTT.

J is TRBJ2-5 and V is TRBV5-1; 11 bases agree with TRBD2. The CDR3 loop spans 14 amino acids. Trimming cost V 9 bases and J 2 bases; bases outside gene matches: 6. Germline V gives CDR1 SGHRS, CDR2 YFSETQ. The CDR3 here is CATRGTSGQETQYF. CDR3 coding DNA: TGCGCCACCAGGGGGACTAGCGGACAAGAGACCCAGTACTTC.

In its sample, this clonotype was seen many times. The genes are TRBV12-3 or TRBV12-4 and TRBJ2-1; 8 nucleotides agree with TRBD2. This CDR3 region has 16 residues. Unmatched junction bases numbered 8, after V lost 7 bases and J lost 0 bases. CDR3 sequence: CASTFGGLVSYNEQFF. The DNA of the CDR3 is TGTGCCAGCACCTTCGGGGGACTAGTCTCCTACAATGAGCAGTTCTTC.

This chain joins TRBV7-9 and TRBJ2-3; the D is unclear. Germline CDR1 and CDR2: SEHNR and FQNEAQ (reference sequence). Trimming cost V 1 base and J 6 bases, with 14 bases left between them. This CDR3 region has 15 residues. The CDR3 DNA reads as TGTGCCAGCAGCTTAGAGGGTCGGGTCCGCGATACGCAGTATTTT. It encodes CASSLEGRVRDTQYF.

This chain links TRBV20-1 with TRBJ2-5, with no clear D. The V end lost 2 bases, the J end lost 2 bases, and 3 bases lay between the germline ends. The CDR3 extends over 11 amino acids. Per the germline V gene, CDR1 is DFQATT and CDR2 is SNEGSKA (reference sequence). This CDR3 is CSARRQETQYF. CDR3 coding DNA: TGCAGTGCTAGAAGACAAGAGACCCAGTACTTC.

This clonotype occurred a few times. This rearrangement joins TRBV7-2 to TRBJ1-1; 8 positions match TRBD1. Per the germline V gene, CDR1 is SGHTA and CDR2 is FQGNSA. Trimming at V came to 5 bases and at J to 4 bases, leaving 3 bases not matched to a gene. This CDR3 has 13 amino acids. CDR3 coding DNA: TGTGCCAGCAGCGGACAGGGAGGCACTGAAGCTTTCTTT. Protein sequence: CASSGQGGTEAFF.

V usage is TRBV11-3 and J usage is TRBJ2-1; 9 bases are a match to TRBD1. J lost 2 bases, V lost 6 bases, and 8 bases had no gene match. The CDR3 has 16 residues. Germline CDR1 is SGHNT and CDR2 is YENEEA. CDR3 sequence reads: CASRPPGQGTYNEQFF. The CDR3 DNA reads as TGTGCCAGCAGGCCCCCGGGACAGGGTACCTACAATGAGCAGTTCTTC. The full variable domain, rest sourced from reference TRBV11-3 and TRBJ2-1, is EAGVVQSPRYKIIEKKQPVAFWCNPISGHNTLYWYLQNLGQGPELLIRYENEEAVDDSQLPKDRFSAERLKGVDSTLKIQPAELGDSAVYLCASRPPGQGTYNEQFFGPGTRLTVL.

On this clonotype itself: Its ends do not fully match the called genes, so a read error is possible. The chain recombines TRBV28 with TRBJ1-1; D not resolved. Germline V CDR1 and CDR2: MDHEN, SYDVKM. The CDR3 runs 13 residues. The CDR3 spells CASRTYRRPEDFF. In DNA, the CDR3 is TGTGCCAGCAGGACCTACAGAAGGCCTGAAGATTTCTTT.

This clonotype has a handful of counts. This chain connects TRBV5-5 to TRBJ1-2; the D is unclear. The V end was cut by 4 bases, the J end by 5 bases, with 15 bases between. Germline V gene data show CDR1 as SGHKS and CDR2 as YYEKEE (reference sequence). The CDR3 contains 14 residues. The CDR3 protein is CASSEDWGDYGYTF. The CDR3 DNA reads as TGTGCCAGCAGCGAAGACTGGGGAGATTATGGCTACACCTTC.

This clonotype was observed a handful of times. The chain carries TRBV7-6 and TRBJ2-5; TRBD1 matches 7 bases. The trim removed 7 bases at V and 5 bases at J, leaving 10 bases unmatched. The germline CDR1 and CDR2 sequences are SGHVS and FNYEAQ. The CDR3 is 14 amino acids. The CDR3 DNA reads TGTGCCAGCACCAAAGGTTCGGGACAGGAGACCCAGTACTTC. Protein product: CASTKGSGQETQYF.

This clonotype has ten or more counts. V and J are TRBV12-3 or TRBV12-4 and TRBJ1-6, with a possible D match to TRBD1 (5 bases). The CDR3 is 13 residues long. V was cut by 5 bases and J by 10 bases, with 12 bases left in between. Here the CDR3 DNA reads TGTGCCAGCAGTGCGGGGGAACGCTCACCCCTCCACTTT. Its protein is CASSAGERSPLHF.